The TCR beta chain under discussion was sequenced for a study of cytomegalovirus exposure and HLA in healthy donors. CDR3 size: 16 residues. J lost 1 base, V lost 4 bases, and 3 bases had no gene match. In germline, CDR1 is SGHNT, CDR2 YYREEE (reference sequence). The PCR ran on 60 Vbeta and 13 Jbeta primers. The repertoire was sequenced with immunoSEQ multiplex PCR; TCRdb's copy has only in-frame clones and lacks some. The table records 200,000 to 250,000 clones, more than 65% of them present only once. The chain links TRBV5-4 to TRBJ2-5, with TRBD2 matching over 14 bases. The sequencing input was PBMCs. The TCR was taken from a woman between 25 and 40 years old in good health and CMV-seronegative. The CDR3 spells CASSKGLAGAQETQYF. The CDR3 bases are TGTGCCAGCAGCAAGGGACTAGCGGGGGCCCAAGAGACCCAGTACTTC.